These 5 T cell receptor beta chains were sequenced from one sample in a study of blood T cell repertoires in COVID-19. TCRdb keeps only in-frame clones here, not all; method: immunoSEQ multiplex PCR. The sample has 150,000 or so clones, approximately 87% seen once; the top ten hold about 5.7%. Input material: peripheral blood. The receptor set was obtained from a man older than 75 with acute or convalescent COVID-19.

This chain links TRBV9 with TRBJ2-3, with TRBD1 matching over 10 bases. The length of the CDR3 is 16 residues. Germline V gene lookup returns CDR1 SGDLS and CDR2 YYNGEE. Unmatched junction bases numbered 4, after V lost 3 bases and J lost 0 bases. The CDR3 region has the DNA TGTGCCAGCAGCGCCCGGACAGGGGGTAGCACAGATACGCAGTATTTT. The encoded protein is CASSARTGGSTDTQYF.

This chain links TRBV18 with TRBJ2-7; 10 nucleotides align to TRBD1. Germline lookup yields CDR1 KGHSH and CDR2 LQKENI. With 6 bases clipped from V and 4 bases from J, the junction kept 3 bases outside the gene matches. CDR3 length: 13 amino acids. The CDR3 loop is CASSWTGGYEQYF. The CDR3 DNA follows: TGTGCCAGCTCCTGGACAGGGGGTTACGAGCAGTACTTC.

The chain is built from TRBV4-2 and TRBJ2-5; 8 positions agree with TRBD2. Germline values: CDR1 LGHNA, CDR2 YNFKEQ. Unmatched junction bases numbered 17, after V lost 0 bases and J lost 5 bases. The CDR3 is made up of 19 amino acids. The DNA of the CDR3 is TGTGCCAGCAGCCAAGAAGGCGCGGGGGGAGAGGGGTACGGGGAGACCCAGTACTTC. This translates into CASSQEGAGGEGYGETQYF.

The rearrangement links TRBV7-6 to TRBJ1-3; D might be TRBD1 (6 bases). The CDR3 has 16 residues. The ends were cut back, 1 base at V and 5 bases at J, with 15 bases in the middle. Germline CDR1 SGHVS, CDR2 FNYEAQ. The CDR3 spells CASSLVSSGDRNTIYF. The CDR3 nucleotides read TGTGCCAGCAGCTTAGTGTCATCTGGGGACAGAAACACCATATATTTT.

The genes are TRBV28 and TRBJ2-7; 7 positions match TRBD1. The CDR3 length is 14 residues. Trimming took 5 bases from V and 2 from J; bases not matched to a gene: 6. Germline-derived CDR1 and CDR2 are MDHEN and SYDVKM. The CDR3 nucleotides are TGTGCCAGCAGTCCGATAGGGGGCCCCTACGAGCAGTACTTC. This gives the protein CASSPIGGPYEQYF.